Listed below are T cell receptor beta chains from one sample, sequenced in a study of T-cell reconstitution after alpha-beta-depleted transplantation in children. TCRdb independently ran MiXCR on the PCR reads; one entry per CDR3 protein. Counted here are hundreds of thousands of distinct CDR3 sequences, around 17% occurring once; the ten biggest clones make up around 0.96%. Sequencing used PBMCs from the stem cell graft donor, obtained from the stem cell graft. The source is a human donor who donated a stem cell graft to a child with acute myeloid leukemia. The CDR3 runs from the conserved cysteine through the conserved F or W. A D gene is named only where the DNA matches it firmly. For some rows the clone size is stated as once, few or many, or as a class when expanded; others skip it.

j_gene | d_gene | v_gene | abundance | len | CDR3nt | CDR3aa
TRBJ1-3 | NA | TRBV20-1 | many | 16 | TGCAGTGCTAGGGAACTTGGGAGGGACCCTGGAAACACCATATATTTT | CSARELGRDPGNTIYF
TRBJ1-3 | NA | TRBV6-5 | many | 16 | TGTGCCAGCAGTTACTCGTCCAGGGCGGGGGGAAACACCATATATTTT | CASSYSSRAGGNTIYF
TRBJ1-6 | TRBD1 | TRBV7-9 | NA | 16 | TGTGCCAGCAGCCTAAGACCGGGACAGGGGAGTTCACCCCTCCACTTT | CASSLRPGQGSSPLHF
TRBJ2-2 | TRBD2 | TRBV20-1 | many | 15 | TGCAGTGCGACTAGCGGGGAGGCGAACACCGGGGAGCTGTTTTTT | CSATSGEANTGELFF
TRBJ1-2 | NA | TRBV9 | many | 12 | TGTGCCAGCCGTCGGCAGGGCTATGGCTACACCTTC | CASRRQGYGYTF
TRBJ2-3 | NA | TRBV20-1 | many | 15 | TGCAGTGCCATCCCTACTCAGGACTATACAGATACGCAGTATTTT | CSAIPTQDYTDTQYF
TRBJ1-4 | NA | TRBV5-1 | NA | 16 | TGCGCCAGCAGCTTGATGGGGGCCTCCACGGATGAAAAACTGTTTTTT | CASSLMGASTDEKLFF
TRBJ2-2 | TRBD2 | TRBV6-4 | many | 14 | TGTGCCAGCAGAGTAGCGGGAGGCACCGGGGAGCTGTTTTTT | CASRVAGGTGELFF
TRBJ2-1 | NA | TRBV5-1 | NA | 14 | TGCGCCAGCATCGGGCCGGGGTCCTACAATGAGCAGTTCTTC | CASIGPGSYNEQFF
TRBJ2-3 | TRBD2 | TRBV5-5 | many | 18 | TGTGCCAGCAGCTTGTCTAGCGGGGGGCCCTATCCGACAGATACGCAGTATTTT | CASSLSSGGPYPTDTQYF
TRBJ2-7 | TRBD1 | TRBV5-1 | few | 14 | TGCGCCAGCAGCCCTGAGACAGGGGCCTACGAGCAGTACTTC | CASSPETGAYEQYF
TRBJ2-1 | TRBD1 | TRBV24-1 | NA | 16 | TGTGCCACCAGTGTGGGGACAGGGGGAGAGTGGAATGAGCAGTTCTTC | CATSVGTGGEWNEQFF
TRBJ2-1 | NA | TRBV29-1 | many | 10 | TGCAGCGTATGGTTCAATGAGCAGTTCTTC | CSVWFNEQFF
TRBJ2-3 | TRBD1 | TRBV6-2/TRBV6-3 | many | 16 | TGTGCCAGCAGTCGATCGACAGGGGTCGGCACAGATACGCAGTATTTT | CASSRSTGVGTDTQYF
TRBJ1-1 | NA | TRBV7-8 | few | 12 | TGTGCCACTCACCAGGGACACACTGAAGCTTTCTTT | CATHQGHTEAFF
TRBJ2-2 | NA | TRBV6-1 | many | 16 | TGTGCCAGCAGTGAATTAGGGAGCGCAAGGGCCGGGGAGCTGTTTTTT | CASSELGSARAGELFF